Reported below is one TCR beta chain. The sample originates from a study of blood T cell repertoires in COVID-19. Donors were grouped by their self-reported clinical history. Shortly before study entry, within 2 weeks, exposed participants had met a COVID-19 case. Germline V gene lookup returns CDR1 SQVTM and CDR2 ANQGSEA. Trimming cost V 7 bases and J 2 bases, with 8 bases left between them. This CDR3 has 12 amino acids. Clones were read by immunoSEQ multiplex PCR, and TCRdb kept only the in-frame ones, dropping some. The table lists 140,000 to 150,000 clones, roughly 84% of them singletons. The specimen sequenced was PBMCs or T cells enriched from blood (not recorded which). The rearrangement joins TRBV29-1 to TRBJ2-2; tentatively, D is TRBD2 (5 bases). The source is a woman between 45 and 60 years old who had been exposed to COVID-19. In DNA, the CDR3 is TGCAGCGCTCGACTAAACACCGGGGAGCTGTTTTTT. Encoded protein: CSARLNTGELFF.